Following are 8 T cell receptor beta chains from one sample sequenced in a study of CD8 T cells in Susac syndrome. Random hexamers were used to reverse transcribe an amount of roughly 0.45 to 1 ug RNA. Via MiXCR, TCRdb re-called the immunoSEQ multiplex PCR reads, giving one row per CDR3 protein. The sample holds 50,000 or so distinct CDR3 sequences, 85% to 95% seen once. Sequencing used CD8+ T cells from PBMCs. Receptors were obtained from a human donor with multiple sclerosis.

The rearrangement uses TRBV4-1 and TRBJ1-1; tentative D call: TRBD1 (5 bases). Germline V gene sequence: CDR1 MGHRA, CDR2 YSYEKL. This CDR3 is built from 15 residues. The V end lost 1 base, the J end lost 10 bases, and 19 bases lay between the germline ends. The CDR3 region has the DNA TGCGCCAGCAGCCAAGCGGAGGGGACTGTTAGATTAGCTTTCTTT. Translating gives CASSQAEGTVRLAFF.

The V call is TRBV4-1, the J call TRBJ1-1, with D possibly being TRBD1 (5 bases). Between the trimmed V and J ends, which lost 0 bases and 3 bases, there was a span of 14 bases. Germline CDR1 reads MGHRA; CDR2 reads YSYEKL. This CDR3 is built from 16 residues. Written as DNA, the CDR3 is TGCGCCAGCAGCCAAGACTTTGGGGGTTTTTACACTGAAGCTTTCTTT. Residues: CASSQDFGGFYTEAFF.

A single count supports this clonotype. The rearrangement links TRBV12-3 or TRBV12-4 to TRBJ2-3, with TRBD2 matching 11 bases. CDR3 length: 16 residues. V lost 5 bases to trimming and J lost 3 bases; unmatched junction nucleotides: 7. For the CDR3, the DNA is TGTGCCAGCAGTCCAACTAGCGGGGGACTAACAGATACGCAGTATTTT. Translating it yields CASSPTSGGLTDTQYF.

The rearrangement joins TRBV4-3 to TRBJ2-2; D possibly corresponds to TRBD2 (6 bases). V was pared by 8 bases and J by 0 bases, with 7 bases between. This CDR3 is built from 13 residues. The germline V gene encodes CDR1 LGHNA and CDR2 YSLEER. CDR3 nucleotide sequence: TGCGCCAGCCGGGACTCGAACACCGGGGAGCTGTTTTTT. It encodes CASRDSNTGELFF.

This chain connects TRBV6-5 to TRBJ2-7; D is unresolved. The CDR3 length is 14 residues. Germline V lookup: CDR1 MNHEY, CDR2 SVGAGI. The V gene lost 7 bases and the J gene lost 4 bases, with 17 bases spanning the gap. In DNA form, the CDR3 reads TGTGCCAGCACCCCAGGCCCGATGTGGTACGAGCAGTACTTC. Protein: CASTPGPMWYEQYF.

The V and J genes are TRBV6-4 and TRBJ1-3; D remains ambiguous. The CDR3 covers 17 residues. The germline gives CDR1 MRHNA, CDR2 SNTAGT. Trimming pared 5 bases from V and 2 bases from J, leaving 19 bases between. For the CDR3, the DNA is TGTGCCAGCAGTCCCACTAGAGCTCGGAGTACTGGAAACACCATATATTTT. This encodes CASSPTRARSTGNTIYF.

V and J are TRBV14 and TRBJ2-7; the D is unclear. This CDR3 has 15 residues. V dropped 0 bases and J dropped 2 bases, with 11 bases sitting between them. The V gene's germline CDR1 is SGHDN and CDR2 FVKESK. The CDR3 here is CASSQEEGFAYEQYF. The CDR3 nucleotides are TGTGCCAGCAGCCAAGAAGAAGGATTCGCCTACGAGCAGTACTTC.

J is TRBJ1-1 and V is TRBV2; possibly TRBD1 for D (5 bases). CDR3 length equals 18 residues. The V gene lost 0 bases and the J gene lost 1 base, with 18 bases spanning the gap. Germline CDR1 reads SNHLY; CDR2 reads FYNNEI. This CDR3 reads CASSEAPSRQGKNTEAFF. The CDR3 DNA reads TGTGCCAGCAGTGAAGCGCCCAGCAGGCAGGGTAAGAACACTGAAGCTTTCTTT. The whole variable domain, filled in from reference TRBV2 and TRBJ1-1, reads EPEVTQTPSHQVTQMGQEVILRCVPISNHLYFYWYRQILGQKVEFLVSFYNNEISEKSEIFDDQFSVERPDGSNFTLKIRSTKLEDSAMYFCASSEAPSRQGKNTEAFFGQGTRLTVV.